These 32 T cell receptor beta chains came from one sample sequenced in a study of blood T cell repertoires in COVID-19. This table comes from immunoSEQ multiplex PCR, and its TCRdb copy is limited to in-frame clones, with some not included. The repertoire holds 200,000 to 250,000 clones, with 80% to 90% as singletons. The material sequenced was peripheral blood. The receptors originated from a man aged 18 to 35 with active or convalescent COVID-19.

The chain combines TRBV9 with TRBJ2-2, with 8 positions matching TRBD1. CDR3 length equals 15 residues. Germline CDR1 reads SGDLS; CDR2 reads YYNGEE. The J segment lost 4 bases and the V segment lost 0 bases, leaving 2 bases of the junction unmatched. CDR3 coding DNA: TGTGCCAGCAGCGTAGCACAGGGGGTCACCGGGGAGCTGTTTTTT. Protein sequence: CASSVAQGVTGELFF.

The genes are TRBV7-2 and TRBJ2-3; D perhaps matches TRBD1 (6 bases). This CDR3 comprises 16 residues. V lost 4 bases and J 1 base, leaving 15 bases between the germline ends. Looked up from germline, CDR1 is SGHTA and CDR2 is FQGNSA. The CDR3 DNA follows: TGTGCCAGCAGCTATACCAGGGGTAGGGGCACAGATACGCAGTATTTT. Amino acids: CASSYTRGRGTDTQYF.

The chain couples TRBV11-2 to TRBJ2-1; 9 bases are a match to TRBD1. The ends lost 2 bases at V and 8 bases at J; junction bases unmatched: 16. Germline V lookup: CDR1 SGHAT, CDR2 FQNNGV. The CDR3 is made up of 18 amino acids. The CDR3 sequence: CASSLLPPRDRVYHEQFF. In DNA form, the CDR3 reads TGTGCCAGCAGCTTATTACCCCCCCGGGACAGGGTATATCATGAGCAGTTCTTC.

This rearrangement joins TRBV1 to TRBJ2-4; no DNA check was done on the table's D call, TRBD1. TRBV1 is a known pseudogene. The CDR3 runs 21 residues. CDR3 sequence reads: CTSSQDREGWSGDLAKNIQYF. The CDR3, as DNA: TGCACCAGCAGCCAAGATCGAGAGGGTTGGTCAGGGGACCTAGCCAAAAACATTCAGTACTTC.

This clone was seen only a few times. The V and J genes are TRBV4-3 and TRBJ2-2; D is perhaps TRBD2 (5 bases). V was shortened by 4 bases and J by 8 bases, with 29 bases between the two germline ends. The germline V gene encodes CDR1 LGHNA and CDR2 YSLEER. This CDR3 has 19 amino acids. The CDR3 DNA follows: TGCGCCAGCAGCCGAGGAGGCGGAGTAGGCCGGGCCGGAGGAGGGGAGCTGTTTTTT. It translates to CASSRGGGVGRAGGGELFF.

V usage is TRBV5-1 and J usage is TRBJ2-5; no reliable D call. V was pared by 0 bases and J by 3 bases, with 9 bases between. The CDR3 is made up of 14 amino acids. Germline values: CDR1 SGHRS, CDR2 YFSETQ. CDR3 nucleotide sequence: TGCGCCAGCAGCTTGGGAACAGATAAAGAGACCCAGTACTTC. Translated, it gives CASSLGTDKETQYF.

The rearrangement joins TRBV7-8 to TRBJ2-1; D perhaps matches TRBD2 (5 bases). Germline CDR1 is SGHVS and CDR2 is FQNEAQ. The CDR3 length is 17 residues. Between the trimmed V and J ends, which lost 1 base and 0 bases, there was a span of 13 bases. The CDR3 DNA reads TGTGCCAGCAGCTTAGATCCGGACTTAAGCTCCTACAATGAGCAGTTCTTC. Its translation: CASSLDPDLSSYNEQFF.

A single count supports this clone. The V call is TRBV19, the J call TRBJ2-3; no reliable D call. Germline assignment: CDR1 LNHDA and CDR2 SQIVND (reference sequence). Trimming cost V 4 bases and J 5 bases, with 7 bases left between them. The CDR3 spans 12 residues. The CDR3 is CASSKPLDTQYF. The CDR3, as DNA: TGTGCCAGTAGTAAGCCCCTAGATACGCAGTATTTT.

V is TRBV5-4 and J is TRBJ2-2; perhaps TRBD2 as D (6 bases). CDR1 is SGHNT and CDR2 is YYREEE in the germline V gene (reference sequence). There are 16 residues in the CDR3. V gave up 0 bases and J gave up 0 bases, with 9 bases separating them. CDR3 in amino acids: CASSLELATNTGELFF. CDR3 coding DNA: TGTGCCAGCAGCTTGGAACTAGCTACGAACACCGGGGAGCTGTTTTTT.

The chain couples TRBV6-6 to TRBJ2-3; TRBD2 matches at 8 bases. This CDR3 is built from 15 residues. The trim removed 5 bases at V and 0 bases at J, leaving 4 bases unmatched. CDR1 MNHNY and CDR2 SVGAGI come from the germline V gene (reference sequence). The CDR3 loop reads CASSDSGTSTDTQYF. CDR3 DNA: TGTGCCAGCAGTGATAGCGGGACTAGCACAGATACGCAGTATTTT.

The rearrangement uses TRBV7-9 and TRBJ1-4; D may be TRBD1 (5 bases). The CDR3 is 14 amino acids. Trimming removed 5 bases at V and 5 bases at J, with 12 bases between. Looked up from germline, CDR1 is SEHNR and CDR2 is FQNEAQ (reference sequence). CDR3 loop: CASSKDISNEKLFF. Here the CDR3 DNA reads TGTGCCAGCAGCAAGGACATCTCGAATGAAAAACTGTTTTTT.

This rearrangement joins TRBV5-1 to TRBJ1-5; D is ambiguous. Trimming took off 0 bases at V and 2 bases at J, with 12 bases between the two ends. The CDR3 sequence is 16 residues long. Germline CDR1 is SGHRS and CDR2 is YFSETQ. The CDR3 nucleotides read TGCGCCAGCAGCTTGGACCCCGTCGGAGGCAATCAGCCCCAGCATTTT. Translation gives CASSLDPVGGNQPQHF.

This chain connects TRBV6-5 to TRBJ2-4; the D gene is possibly TRBD2 (5 bases). The CDR3 spans 12 residues. Germline CDR1 reads MNHEY; CDR2 reads SVGAGI. V lost 2 bases and J lost 11, with 10 bases in between. The CDR3 sequence: CASSYDGKLQYF. The CDR3 coding sequence is TGTGCCAGCAGTTACGACGGGAAGCTTCAGTACTTC.

The rearrangement links TRBV19 to TRBJ2-1; D is unclear. The ends were cut back, 5 bases at V and 2 bases at J, with 10 bases in the middle. The CDR3 spans 14 residues. Germline V gives CDR1 LNHDA, CDR2 SQIVND (reference sequence). CDR3: CASSVLRAYNEQFF. CDR3 nucleotides: TGTGCCAGTAGTGTCTTACGAGCCTACAATGAGCAGTTCTTC.

V is TRBV6-5 and J is TRBJ2-3; D is unresolved. Germline lookup yields CDR1 MNHEY and CDR2 SVGAGI. The CDR3 sequence is 11 residues long. The V and J ends lost 6 bases and 6 bases respectively, with 7 bases between them. The CDR3 loop reads CASRSGDTQYF. The CDR3 DNA reads TGTGCCAGCAGATCCGGGGATACGCAGTATTTT.

The chain employs TRBV19 and TRBJ2-7, with a tentative D call TRBD2 (5 bases). The V end was cut by 2 bases, the J end by 3 bases, with 14 bases between. This CDR3 has 15 residues. Germline V gene data show CDR1 as LNHDA and CDR2 as SQIVND (reference sequence). The CDR3 here is CASSISGMGGYEQYF. CDR3 sequence (DNA): TGTGCCAGTAGTATATCCGGGATGGGTGGCTACGAGCAGTACTTC.

The chain uses TRBV29-1 and TRBJ2-5, with D tentatively TRBD1 (5 bases). Germline values: CDR1 SQVTM, CDR2 ANQGSEA. This CDR3 is built from 14 residues. The V and J ends lost 6 bases and 5 bases respectively, with 19 bases between them. CDR3 amino acids: CSVRNRNPRETQYF. The CDR3 DNA is TGCAGCGTGCGAAACAGGAACCCCCGGGAGACCCAGTACTTC.

This clone is a singleton in its sample. The rearrangement joins TRBV6-2 or TRBV6-3 to TRBJ1-2; TRBD1 agrees at 9 bases. The CDR3 is made up of 15 amino acids. Germline V gene sequence: CDR1 MNHEY, CDR2 SVGEGT. The V segment lost 6 bases and the J segment 6 bases; nucleotides outside the gene matches: 11. The CDR3, as DNA: TGTGCCAGCAGCCGAATGACCGGGACAGGGAATGGCTACACCTTC. Its translation: CASSRMTGTGNGYTF.

V and J are TRBV7-6 and TRBJ2-2; 7 bases are a match to TRBD2. The CDR3 is 16 residues long. Germline CDR1 SGHVS, CDR2 FNYEAQ. V shed 1 base, J shed 1 base, and the junction held 3 bases outside the gene matches. The CDR3 DNA sequence: TGTGCCAGCAGCTTAGTGTCTAGCGGGAACACCGGGGAGCTGTTTTTT. It yields the protein CASSLVSSGNTGELFF.

V gene TRBV19 combines with J gene TRBJ2-3; 13 bases match TRBD2. Germline V CDR1 and CDR2: LNHDA, SQIVND (reference sequence). The V and J ends lost 5 bases and 6 bases, in that order; junction bases with no gene match: 8. This CDR3 is 16 amino acids long. The CDR3 nucleotides are TGTGCCAGTAGTCCGGGACTAGCGGGATCCAGCGATACGCAGTATTTT. Encoded protein: CASSPGLAGSSDTQYF.

J is TRBJ2-3 and V is TRBV5-1; weak D call: TRBD1 (6 bases). The CDR3 has 14 amino acids. The V gene's germline CDR1 is SGHRS and CDR2 YFSETQ. V was pared by 0 bases and J by 11 bases, with 16 bases between. The CDR3 region has the DNA TGCGCCAGCAGCTTGGACACACAGGGTTTAGGGCAGTATTTT. It specifies CASSLDTQGLGQYF.

This chain uses TRBV7-2 with TRBJ2-7; 7 bases fit TRBD1. There are 15 residues in the CDR3. V lost 5 bases, J lost 0 bases, and 7 bases stayed unmatched. Germline V lookup: CDR1 SGHTA, CDR2 FQGNSA. CDR3 loop: CASSRDRQSSYEQYF. CDR3 nucleotides: TGTGCCAGCAGCCGGGACAGACAAAGCTCCTACGAGCAGTACTTC.

V usage is TRBV6-5 and J usage is TRBJ1-3, with unresolved D. The CDR3 has 14 amino acids. Germline CDR1 is MNHEY and CDR2 is SVGAGI. Trimming pared 6 bases from V and 0 bases from J, leaving 9 bases between. In DNA, the CDR3 is TGTGCCAGCAGAAGTCGGAGCTCTGGAAACACCATATATTTT. Its protein product is CASRSRSSGNTIYF.

This chain joins TRBV12-3 or TRBV12-4 and TRBJ1-5; D may be TRBD1 (5 bases). The V end lost 5 bases, the J end lost 1 base, and 6 bases lay between the germline ends. The CDR3 covers 13 residues. The CDR3, as DNA: TGTGCCAGCAGTGGGGCCAGCAATCAGCCCCAGCATTTT. Residues: CASSGASNQPQHF.

The CDR3 DNA reads TGTGCCTGGAGTGTACGAGCGGGAGTGGTGGAGACCCAGTACTTC. The encoded protein is CAWSVRAGVVETQYF. This chain joins TRBV30 and TRBJ2-5; 8 bases match TRBD2. The CDR3 totals 15 residues. V shed 0 bases and J 5 bases; nucleotides not matched to a gene: 8. Germline assignment: CDR1 GTSNPN and CDR2 SVGIG (reference sequence).

The CDR3 sequence is CASSNRLAGVYEQYF. The CDR3 region has the DNA TGTGCCAGCAGTAACCGACTAGCGGGAGTCTACGAGCAGTACTTC. The chain has TRBV28 and TRBJ2-7, with 12 bases that match TRBD2. Germline V gene sequence: CDR1 MDHEN, CDR2 SYDVKM. V was clipped by 5 bases and J by 3 bases; unmatched bases: 5. This CDR3 has 15 residues.

The chain carries TRBV7-3 and TRBJ2-1; 12 bases fit TRBD2. Germline V CDR1 and CDR2: SGHTA, FQGTGA. The CDR3 contains 15 residues. The V segment lost 5 bases and the J segment 7 bases; nucleotides outside the gene matches: 6. CDR3 amino acids: CASSIRTSGKNEQFF. The CDR3 DNA follows: TGTGCCAGCAGCATCCGGACTAGCGGGAAGAATGAGCAGTTCTTC.

The V gene is TRBV18, the J gene TRBJ1-4, with 9 bases fitting TRBD1. CDR3 length: 15 residues. Trimming at V came to 4 bases and at J to 7 bases, leaving 7 bases not matched to a gene. Germline-derived CDR1 and CDR2 are KGHSH and LQKENI. The DNA for the CDR3 is TGTGCCAGCTCACAGTCCGGGACAGGGTTTGAAAAACTGTTTTTT. Residues: CASSQSGTGFEKLFF.

This chain links TRBV7-3 with TRBJ2-3; 11 bases map to TRBD2. Germline lookup yields CDR1 SGHTA and CDR2 FQGTGA. The CDR3 covers 20 residues. Trimming cost V 2 bases and J 0 bases; bases outside gene matches: 13. CDR3 sequence (DNA): TGTGCCAGCAGCTTAGGTCTTGGGGCTAGCGGGAGGTCTAGCACAGATACGCAGTATTTT. Translating gives CASSLGLGASGRSSTDTQYF.

This clone occurred a few times. CDR3 bases: TGTGCCAGCAGCCAAGGGGCCAGTCAGCCCCAGCATTTT. The encoded protein is CASSQGASQPQHF. The genes are TRBV14 and TRBJ1-5; D is ambiguous. V was clipped by 1 base and J by 6 bases, with 7 bases between them. The germline V gene has CDR1 SGHDN and CDR2 FVKESK. This CDR3 spans 13 amino acids.

The rearrangement joins TRBV19 to TRBJ2-3, with D possibly matching TRBD2 (6 bases). The CDR3 loop spans 13 amino acids. Per germline, CDR1 LNHDA and CDR2 SQIVND (reference sequence). V was trimmed by 6 bases and J by 1 base, leaving 8 bases between them. This CDR3 is CASSSSGTDTQYF. DNA for the CDR3: TGTGCCAGTAGCTCTAGCGGCACAGATACGCAGTATTTT.

The chain uses TRBV7-8 and TRBJ1-4, with D possibly being TRBD1 (5 bases). The germline V gene encodes CDR1 SGHVS and CDR2 FQNEAQ. Trimming removed 5 bases at V and 3 bases at J, with 13 bases between. This CDR3 has 15 amino acids. The CDR3: CASSDHRIANEKLFF. The CDR3 DNA reads as TGTGCCAGCAGCGATCACAGGATCGCTAATGAAAAACTGTTTTTT.